The source of this T cell receptor beta chain is a study of technical replicates of blood from a handful of donors. Clones were sequenced by immunoSEQ multiplex PCR, and TCRdb holds only the in-frame ones, with some missing. Of 100,000 or so clones in the sample, about 94% were seen once. Deletions cut 7 bases from V and 0 bases from J, with 8 bases between. The CDR3 loop spans 13 amino acids. Germline V gives CDR1 MNHEY, CDR2 SVGAGI. The chain links TRBV6-5 to TRBJ2-3; D gene uncertain. This sequence originates from a human donor in good health. The sample comprised T cells isolated from PBMCs. The CDR3 DNA sequence: TGTGCCAGCACACACGAAAGCACAGATACGCAGTATTTT. Its translation is CASTHESTDTQYF.